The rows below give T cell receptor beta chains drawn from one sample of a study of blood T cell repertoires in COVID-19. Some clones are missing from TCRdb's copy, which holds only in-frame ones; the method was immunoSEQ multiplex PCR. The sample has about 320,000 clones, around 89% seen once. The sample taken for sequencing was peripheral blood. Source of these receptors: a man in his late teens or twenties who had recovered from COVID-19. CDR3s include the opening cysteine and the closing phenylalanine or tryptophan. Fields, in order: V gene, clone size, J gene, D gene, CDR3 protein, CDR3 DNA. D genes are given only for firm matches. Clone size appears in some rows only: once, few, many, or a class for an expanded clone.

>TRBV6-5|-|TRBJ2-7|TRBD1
CASSSTGALTYEQYF
TGTGCCAGCAGTAGTACAGGGGCCCTCACCTACGAGCAGTACTTC
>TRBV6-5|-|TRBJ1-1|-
CASSYSGRMNTEAFF
TGTGCCAGCAGTTACTCGGGCAGAATGAACACTGAAGCTTTCTTT
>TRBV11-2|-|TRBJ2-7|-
CASSPDWPYEQYF
TGTGCCAGCAGCCCCGACTGGCCCTACGAGCAGTACTTC
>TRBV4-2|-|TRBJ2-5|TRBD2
CASSQTLAGQETQYF
TGTGCCAGCAGCCAAACCCTAGCGGGACAAGAGACCCAGTACTTC
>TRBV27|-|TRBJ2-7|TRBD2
CASTPTSGTSYEQYF
TGTGCCAGCACCCCGACTAGCGGGACCTCCTACGAGCAGTACTTC
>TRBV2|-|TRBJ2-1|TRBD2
CASKGLAGVDEQFF
TGTGCCAGCAAGGGACTAGCGGGAGTGGATGAGCAGTTCTTC
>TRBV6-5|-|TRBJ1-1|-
CASSYSSDAGETEAFF
TGTGCCAGCAGTTACTCAAGCGATGCCGGGGAGACTGAAGCTTTCTTT
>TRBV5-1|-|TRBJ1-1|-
CASSLGGNTEAFF
TGCGCCAGCAGCTTGGGAGGGAACACTGAAGCTTTCTTT
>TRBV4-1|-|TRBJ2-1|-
CASSQEYASGSYNEQFF
TGCGCCAGCAGCCAAGAATATGCCAGCGGGTCCTACAATGAGCAGTTCTTC
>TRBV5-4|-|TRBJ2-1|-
CASSLAYGSPIDNEQFF
TGTGCCAGCAGCTTGGCTTACGGGAGCCCTATCGACAATGAGCAGTTCTTC
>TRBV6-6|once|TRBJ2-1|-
CASSYLASSSYNEQFF
TGTGCCAGCAGTTACCTAGCTTCGAGCTCCTACAATGAGCAGTTCTTC
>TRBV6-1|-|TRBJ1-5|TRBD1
CASSDRDSAGQPQHF
TGTGCCAGCAGTGACCGGGACAGTGCAGGGCAGCCCCAGCATTTT
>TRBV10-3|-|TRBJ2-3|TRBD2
CATALKAGGSTDTQYF
TGTGCCACCGCATTAAAAGCGGGGGGGAGCACAGATACGCAGTATTTT
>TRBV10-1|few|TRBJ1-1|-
CASRTGMNTEAFF
TGCGCCAGCAGAACGGGAATGAACACTGAAGCTTTCTTT
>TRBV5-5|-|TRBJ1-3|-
CASSLTKPGLSGNTIYF
TGTGCCAGCAGCTTGACAAAACCGGGTCTGAGTGGAAACACCATATATTTT
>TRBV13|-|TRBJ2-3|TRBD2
CASSGTAGETDTQYF
TGTGCCAGCAGCGGTACAGCGGGGGAGACAGATACGCAGTATTTT
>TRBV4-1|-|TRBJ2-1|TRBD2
CASSLLGLAGDNEQFF
TGCGCCAGCAGCCTCTTAGGACTAGCGGGGGACAATGAGCAGTTCTTC
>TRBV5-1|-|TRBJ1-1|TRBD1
CASSSPDRGPHEAFF
TGCGCCAGCAGCTCACCCGACAGGGGGCCCCATGAAGCTTTCTTT
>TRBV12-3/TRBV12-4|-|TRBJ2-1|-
CASSPPPGNEQFF
TGTGCCAGCAGTCCGCCCCCGGGGAATGAGCAGTTCTTC
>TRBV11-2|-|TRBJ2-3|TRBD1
CASSLVFPPGTGSTDTQYF
TGTGCCAGCAGCTTAGTTTTCCCCCCCGGGACAGGGAGCACAGATACGCAGTATTTT
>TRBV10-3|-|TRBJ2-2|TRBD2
CATQESGVRAGELFF
TGTGCCACTCAGGAGAGCGGGGTAAGGGCCGGGGAGCTGTTTTTT
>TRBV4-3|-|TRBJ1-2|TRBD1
CASGKDRADGYTF
TGCGCCAGCGGAAAGGACAGGGCGGATGGCTACACCTTC
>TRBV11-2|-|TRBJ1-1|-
CASTGDMNTEAFF
TGTGCCAGCACCGGGGACATGAACACTGAAGCTTTCTTT
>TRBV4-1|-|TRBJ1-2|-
CASSRGFGTDGYTF
TGCGCCAGCAGCCGAGGCTTCGGAACTGATGGCTACACCTTC
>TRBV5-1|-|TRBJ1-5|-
CASSLAGFYSNQPQHF
TGCGCCAGCAGCTTGGCAGGGTTTTATAGCAATCAGCCCCAGCATTTT